This is a list of T cell receptor beta chains from one sample in a study of blood T cells in healthy people across ages. TCRdb used MiXCR to reprocess the 5' RACE reads, holding one entry per CDR3 protein. The sample holds approximately 900,000 distinct CDR3 sequences, around 46% seen once. The sequenced sample was blood. The receptors were gathered from a man younger than 45 in good health. CDR3s include the opening cysteine and the closing phenylalanine or tryptophan. D genes are given only for firm matches. The size field is filled for only some rows; it gives once, few, many or a size class.

v_call,j_call,clone_size,d_call,cdr3_nt,cdr3_aa
TRBV7-9,TRBJ2-3,once,TRBD2,TGTGCCAGCAGCCTAATTAGCGGGGGGCCCACAGATACGCAGTATTTT,CASSLISGGPTDTQYF
TRBV4-2,TRBJ2-2,few,TRBD1,TGTGCCAGCAGCCAAGGGACAGGGAGAAACACCGGGGAGCTGTTTTTT,CASSQGTGRNTGELFF
TRBV20-1,TRBJ1-2,-,-,TGCAGTGCTAGAGATCCGGGCAGCAACTATGGCTACACCTTC,CSARDPGSNYGYTF
TRBV7-2,TRBJ1-1,-,TRBD1,TGTGCCAGCAGCTTAGGGACAGGGAAGGCTTTCTTT,CASSLGTGKAFF
TRBV3-1,TRBJ1-4,-,-,TGTGCCAGCAGTCGAGGAAGGATGGATGAAAAACTGTTTTTT,CASSRGRMDEKLFF
TRBV9,TRBJ1-6,-,TRBD1,TGTGCCAGCAGCGCCGACAGGGTGAATAATTCACCCCTCCACTTT,CASSADRVNNSPLHF
TRBV12-3/TRBV12-4,TRBJ2-1,many,-,TGCGCCAGCAGCCCAGGGACCACCAATGAGCAGTTCTTC,CASSPGTTNEQFF
TRBV29-1,TRBJ2-1,few,-,TGCAGCGTTGATTCAGGGACTGAGCAGTTCTTC,CSVDSGTEQFF
TRBV27,TRBJ1-5,few,TRBD1,TGTGCCAGCAGTCACCGGACAGGCGCCAATCAGCCCCAGCATTTT,CASSHRTGANQPQHF
TRBV24-1,TRBJ2-7,-,-,TGTGCCACCCAGATTCGAGGGAACGAGCAGTACTTC,CATQIRGNEQYF
TRBV5-1,TRBJ2-1,-,TRBD1,TGCGCCAGCAGCTTGGGCCCGGGACAGGGGTCCTACGAGCAGTTCTTC,CASSLGPGQGSYEQFF
TRBV20-1,TRBJ1-1,-,-,TGCAGTGCTAGAGACAGGCGATGGGAGAACACTGAAGCTTTCTTT,CSARDRRWENTEAFF
TRBV20-1,TRBJ2-3,-,-,TGCAGTGCTAGAGATACTAGCACAGATACGCAGTATTTT,CSARDTSTDTQYF